This T cell receptor beta chain came from a study of cytomegalovirus exposure and HLA in healthy donors. Study outcomes and limitations: Later analysis demonstrated an association between a missense DCLRE1C variant and TCR beta V- and J-gene trimming. Later work found most CMV-associated TCR beta chains apparently HLA-restricted.

V lost 7 bases and J 5 bases, leaving 14 bases between the germline ends. CDR3 size: 13 residues. Per germline, CDR1 MNHNY and CDR2 SVGAGI (reference sequence). The PCR used 60 Vbeta and 13 Jbeta primers. Sequencing used immunoSEQ multiplex PCR; TCRdb keeps in-frame clones, though not all of them. The table includes around 160,000 clones, around two thirds detected once. In regard to this clone: Its antigen is unknown.

The chain uses TRBV6-6 and TRBJ1-2; D is uncertain. This clonotype originated in a woman younger than 35 in good health and CMV-seronegative. The sequenced material came from PBMCs. The CDR3 is CASIKRGFYGYTF. The CDR3 DNA sequence: TGTGCCAGCATAAAACGGGGTTTTTATGGCTACACCTTC.